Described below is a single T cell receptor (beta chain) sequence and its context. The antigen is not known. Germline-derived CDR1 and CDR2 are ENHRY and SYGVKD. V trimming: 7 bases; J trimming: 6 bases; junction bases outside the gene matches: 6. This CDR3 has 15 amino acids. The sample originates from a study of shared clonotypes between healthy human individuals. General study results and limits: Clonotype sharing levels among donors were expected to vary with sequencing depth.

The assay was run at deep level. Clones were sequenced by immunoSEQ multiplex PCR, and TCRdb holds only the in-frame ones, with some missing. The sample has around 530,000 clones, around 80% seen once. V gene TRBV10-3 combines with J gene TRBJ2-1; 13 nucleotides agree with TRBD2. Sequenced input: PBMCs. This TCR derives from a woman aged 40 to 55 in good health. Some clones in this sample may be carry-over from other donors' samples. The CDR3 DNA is TGTGCCATCAACCTAGGGACTAGCGGGACCAATGAGCAGTTCTTC. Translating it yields CAINLGTSGTNEQFF.